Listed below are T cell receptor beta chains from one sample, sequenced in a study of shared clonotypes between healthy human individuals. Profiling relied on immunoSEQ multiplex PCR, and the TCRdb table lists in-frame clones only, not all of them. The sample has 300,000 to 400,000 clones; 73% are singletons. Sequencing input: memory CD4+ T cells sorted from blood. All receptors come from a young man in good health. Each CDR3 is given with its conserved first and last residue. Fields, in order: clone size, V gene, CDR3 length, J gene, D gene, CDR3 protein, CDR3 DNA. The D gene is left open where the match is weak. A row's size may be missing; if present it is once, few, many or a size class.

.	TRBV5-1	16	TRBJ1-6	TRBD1	CASSLDPGQANSPLHF	TGCGCCAGCAGCTTGGATCCGGGACAGGCTAATTCACCCCTCCACTTT
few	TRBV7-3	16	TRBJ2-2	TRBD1	CASSSSQGAVTGELFF	TGTGCCAGCAGCTCATCACAGGGGGCGGTCACCGGGGAGCTGTTTTTT
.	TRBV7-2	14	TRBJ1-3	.	CASSLPGAGNTIYF	TGTGCCAGCAGCTTACCAGGGGCTGGAAACACCATATATTTT
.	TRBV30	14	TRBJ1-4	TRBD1	CAWSKQGGQEKLFF	TGTGCCTGGAGTAAACAGGGGGGGCAGGAAAAACTGTTTTTT
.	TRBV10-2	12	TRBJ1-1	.	CASSEWGTEAFF	TGCGCCAGCAGTGAGTGGGGCACTGAAGCTTTCTTT
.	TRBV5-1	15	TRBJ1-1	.	CASKTGPSENTEAFF	TGCGCCAGTAAAACAGGTCCCAGCGAGAACACTGAAGCTTTCTTT
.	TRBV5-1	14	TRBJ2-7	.	CASSLGRDAYEQYF	TGCGCCAGCAGCTTGGGGCGGGATGCCTACGAGCAGTACTTC
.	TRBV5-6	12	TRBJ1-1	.	CASSLGWREAFF	TGTGCCAGCAGCTTGGGCTGGAGAGAGGCTTTCTTT
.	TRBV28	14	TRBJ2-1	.	CASSSARGNNEQFF	TGTGCCAGCAGTTCCGCGAGAGGGAACAATGAGCAGTTCTTC
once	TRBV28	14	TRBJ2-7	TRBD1	CASSLGTGAREQYF	TGTGCCAGCAGTTTGGGGACAGGGGCACGCGAGCAGTACTTC
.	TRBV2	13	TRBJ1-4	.	CASSAQGNEKLFF	TGTGCCAGCAGTGCACAGGGTAATGAAAAACTGTTTTTT
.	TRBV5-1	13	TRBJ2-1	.	CASSNPVFDEQFF	TGCGCCAGTTCCAATCCAGTCTTCGATGAGCAGTTCTTC
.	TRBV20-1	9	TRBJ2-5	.	CSAMGVTDF	TGCAGTGCTATGGGGGTAACGGACTTC